This record concerns one T cell receptor (beta chain) sequence. The entry originates in a study of control samples from healthy donors and cancer patients. In germline, CDR1 is SNHLY, CDR2 FYNNEI. Deletions cut 7 bases from V and 7 bases from J, with 11 bases between. The CDR3 sequence is 11 residues long. Here immunoSEQ multiplex PCR was the method, and the copy in TCRdb shows in-frame clones only, minus some. The data contain 98,000 or so clones, around 80% of them seen just once; the ten biggest clones take up about 10%. Specimen: blood. This chain uses TRBV2 with TRBJ2-7; unclear D gene. This receptor was identified in a woman in her 30s in good health. For the CDR3, the DNA is TGTGCCAGCACCCAAATGTTGGAGCAGTACTTC. It is translated as CASTQMLEQYF. Looking up the rest from reference TRBV2 and TRBJ2-7 gives the full variable domain: EPEVTQTPSHQVTQMGQEVILRCVPISNHLYFYWYRQILGQKVEFLVSFYNNEISEKSEIFDDQFSVERPDGSNFTLKIRSTKLEDSAMYFCASTQMLEQYFGPGTRLTVT.